This passage covers 16 T cell receptor beta chains from one sample sequenced in a study of blood T cell repertoires in COVID-19. The table came from immunoSEQ multiplex PCR; TCRdb's copy has only in-frame clones and leaves some out. The sample holds about 35,000 clones, around 90% seen once. Source material: peripheral blood. The receptors were sampled from a woman aged 70-85 years with active COVID-19.

This chain links TRBV11-1 with TRBJ2-1, with a tentative D call TRBD2 (5 bases). The germline gives CDR1 SGHAT, CDR2 FQDESV (reference sequence). The CDR3 consists of 15 residues. The V end lost 5 bases, the J end lost 4 bases, and 15 bases lay between the germline ends. The CDR3 spells CASSPPSAGYNEQFF. CDR3 nucleotides: TGTGCCAGCAGCCCACCGTCGGCGGGTTACAATGAGCAGTTCTTC.

There are a few counts of this clone. This chain uses TRBV24-1 with TRBJ1-1; possibly TRBD1 for D (5 bases). Trimming left V 8 bases short and J 7 bases short, with 16 bases between. The CDR3 is 13 amino acids. CDR1 and CDR2 from the germline V gene are KGHDR and SFDVKD. The CDR3 region is CATIGGARGEAFF. The CDR3 nucleotides are TGTGCCACCATAGGAGGGGCACGGGGTGAAGCTTTCTTT.

The sample holds a few counts of this clone. V gene TRBV9 combines with J gene TRBJ2-2; 13 bases line up with TRBD2. The ends lost 3 bases at V and 8 bases at J; junction bases unmatched: 7. The germline V gene encodes CDR1 SGDLS and CDR2 YYNGEE. The CDR3 covers 16 residues. The CDR3 nucleotides are TGTGCCAGCAGCGCGGGACTAGCGGGGATTCCGGGGGAGCTGTTTTTT. Residues: CASSAGLAGIPGELFF. The full variable domain, with the rest looked up from reference TRBV9 and TRBJ2-2, is DSGVTQTPKHLITATGQRVTLRCSPRSGDLSVYWYQQSLDQGLQFLIQYYNGEERAKGNILERFSAQQFPDLHSELNLSSLELGDSALYFCASSAGLAGIPGELFFGEGSRLTVL.

The chain recombines TRBV4-2 with TRBJ2-1; TRBD2 might be the D (5 bases). CDR1 LGHNA and CDR2 YNFKEQ come from the germline V gene. The CDR3 runs 14 residues. Trimming took 3 bases from V and 6 from J, leaving 12 bases between them. Here the CDR3 DNA reads TGTGCCAGCAGCCACCCTACTAGTCTCAATGAGCAGTTCTTC. Translating gives CASSHPTSLNEQFF.

J is TRBJ2-7 and V is TRBV11-2; D is perhaps TRBD2 (6 bases). The V gene lost 7 bases and the J gene lost 4 bases, with 14 bases spanning the gap. Looked up from germline, CDR1 is SGHAT and CDR2 is FQNNGV. The CDR3 has 13 amino acids. The CDR3 coding sequence is TGTGCCAGCACCTTCAACGGGGGTTACGAGCAGTACTTC. Encoded protein: CASTFNGGYEQYF.

V is TRBV7-2 and J is TRBJ2-3; tentative D call: TRBD2 (5 bases). Germline lookup yields CDR1 SGHTA and CDR2 FQGNSA. CDR3 length: 15 amino acids. V lost 7 bases and J lost 4, with 18 bases in between. This chain's CDR3 is CASTSGWRVSDTQYF. Written as DNA, the CDR3 is TGTGCCAGCACCTCGGGATGGCGGGTGTCAGATACGCAGTATTTT. The complete variable domain, with remaining parts taken from reference TRBV7-2 and TRBJ2-3, reads GAGVSQSPSNKVTEKGKDVELRCDPISGHTALYWYRQSLGQGLEFLIYFQGNSAPDKSGLPSDRFSAERTGGSVSTLTIQRTQQEDSAVYLCASTSGWRVSDTQYFGPGTRLTVL.

The gene calls are TRBV7-9 and TRBJ2-7, with 7 bases matching TRBD1. The J segment lost 3 bases and the V segment lost 1 base, leaving 6 bases of the junction unmatched. CDR3 length: 15 amino acids. Germline V CDR1 and CDR2: SEHNR, FQNEAQ (reference sequence). CDR3 protein: CASSLVHPGGYEQYF. The CDR3 DNA reads as TGTGCCAGCAGCTTAGTTCACCCAGGGGGCTACGAGCAGTACTTC.

The rearrangement joins TRBV30 to TRBJ1-2; tentatively, D is TRBD1 (6 bases). CDR1 and CDR2 (germline): GTSNPN, SVGIG (reference sequence). V lost 2 bases to trimming and J lost 13 bases, with 17 bases between them. CDR3 length: 12 residues. The CDR3: CAWSLGAPILTF. DNA of the CDR3: TGTGCCTGGAGTTTGGGGGCGCCGATTCTCACCTTC.

V gene TRBV6-5 combines with J gene TRBJ1-2, with D unclear. Per the germline V gene, CDR1 is MNHEY and CDR2 is SVGAGI. The V and J ends lost 5 bases and 4 bases respectively, with 14 bases between them. CDR3 length: 14 residues. CDR3 DNA: TGTGCCAGCAGTCCCTCCCTCGCCGGCTATGGCTACACCTTC. Translation: CASSPSLAGYGYTF.

This chain links TRBV3-1 (or the pseudogene TRBV3-2) with TRBJ2-7; 9 bases are a match to TRBD2. Germline CDR1 reads LGHDT; CDR2 reads YNNKEL (reference sequence). V dropped 0 bases and J dropped 6; count of bases not matched to a gene: 6. The CDR3 runs to 15 residues. The CDR3 DNA reads TGTGCCAGCAGCCAAGATTGGGCTAGCGGGGCCGAGCAGTACTTC. It specifies CASSQDWASGAEQYF.

The chain is built from TRBV6-2 or TRBV6-3 and TRBJ2-2, with TRBD1 identical over 8 bases. The germline V gene has CDR1 MNHEY and CDR2 SVGEGT. This CDR3 region has 17 residues. The trim removed 5 bases at V and 2 bases at J, leaving 10 bases unmatched. The CDR3 region is CASSVPQGGPNTGELFF. The CDR3 DNA reads as TGTGCCAGCAGTGTGCCACAGGGGGGTCCTAACACCGGGGAGCTGTTTTTT.

V and J are TRBV27 and TRBJ2-3; 16 bases map to TRBD2. The CDR3 is 17 amino acids. V lost 2 bases and J lost 3; bases outside the gene matches: 2. CDR1 MNHEY and CDR2 SMNVEV come from the germline V gene (reference sequence). Here the CDR3 DNA reads TGTGCCAGCAGTTTACCGGGACTAGCGGGGGGGACAGATACGCAGTATTTT. Translating it yields CASSLPGLAGGTDTQYF.

This chain connects TRBV19 to TRBJ2-7, with 7 bases aligning to TRBD1. The trim removed 4 bases at V and 2 bases at J, leaving 11 bases unmatched. The CDR3 has 16 residues. Germline V gene data show CDR1 as LNHDA and CDR2 as SQIVND (reference sequence). The CDR3 DNA is TGTGCCAGTAGTACGAAGAACTCCGGGACAGCCTACGAGCAGTACTTC. Amino acids: CASSTKNSGTAYEQYF. Together with reference TRBV19 and TRBJ2-7, the CDR3 gives the full variable domain: DGGITQSPKYLFRKEGQNVTLSCEQNLNHDAMYWYRQDPGQGLRLIYYSQIVNDFQKGDIAEGYSVSREKKESFPLTVTSAQKNPTAFYLCASSTKNSGTAYEQYFGPGTRLTVT.

The rearrangement links TRBV7-9 to TRBJ2-7, with TRBD1 matching over 7 bases. Germline V gene sequence: CDR1 SEHNR, CDR2 FQNEAQ (reference sequence). J was trimmed by 2 bases and V by 5 bases; bases with no gene match: 6. The CDR3 has 14 amino acids. CDR3 in DNA: TGTGCCAGCAGCGCCACCGGGACAGCCTACGAGCAGTACTTC. Encoded protein: CASSATGTAYEQYF.

The chain employs TRBV7-2 and TRBJ2-1; TRBD2 aligns across 8 bases. The CDR3 length is 15 residues. The V gene end was trimmed by 1 base and the J gene end by 5 bases; junction bases not matched to a gene: 4. Germline values: CDR1 SGHTA, CDR2 FQGNSA. CDR3 residues: CASSLVAGRHNEQFF. The CDR3 DNA follows: TGTGCCAGCAGCTTAGTAGCGGGGCGGCACAATGAGCAGTTCTTC.

This chain links TRBV5-6 with TRBJ2-1; D might be TRBD2 (5 bases). Germline V CDR1 and CDR2: SGHDT, YYEEEE. Trimming stripped 5 bases from V and 9 bases from J, with 9 bases between. This CDR3 has 11 amino acids. The CDR3 sequence: CASSFRGEQFF. CDR3 in DNA: TGTGCCAGCAGTTTCCGGGGTGAGCAGTTCTTC.